What follows are 27 T cell receptor beta chains derived from one specimen sequenced in a study of cytomegalovirus exposure and HLA in healthy donors. Researchers ran the PCR with 60 Vbeta and 13 Jbeta primers. Data came from immunoSEQ multiplex PCR; TCRdb stores just in-frame clones and leaves some out. The repertoire holds 33,000 or so clones, more than 70% seen once, with roughly 8% in the top ten. The material sequenced was PBMCs. The receptors derive from a woman aged 25 to 39 in good health and CMV-seropositive.

Only a few counts were recorded for this clone. V gene TRBV30 combines with J gene TRBJ1-2; D call uncertain. Germline V lookup: CDR1 GTSNPN, CDR2 SVGIG (reference sequence). The V end was cut by 2 bases, the J end by 7 bases, with 14 bases between. This CDR3 spans 13 amino acids. CDR3 sequence: CAWSYSGARGYTF. CDR3 bases: TGTGCCTGGAGTTACAGCGGAGCGCGTGGCTACACCTTC. Combining the CDR3 with reference TRBV30 and TRBJ1-2 gives the whole variable domain SQTIHQWPATLVQPVGSPLSLECTVEGTSNPNLYWYRQAAGRGLQLLFYSVGIGQISSEVPQNLSASRPQDRQFILSSKKLLLSDSGFYLCAWSYSGARGYTFGSGTRLTVV.

The genes are TRBV5-4 and TRBJ1-5; D unresolved. Germline CDR1 reads SGHNT; CDR2 reads YYREEE (reference sequence). The CDR3 sequence is 13 residues long. With 0 bases removed from V and 6 bases from J, the gap between germline ends came to 7 bases. DNA for the CDR3: TGTGCCAGCAGCTTGGACAGCCGTCAGCCCCAGCATTTT. This encodes CASSLDSRQPQHF.

This clone was recorded a few times. The CDR3, as DNA: TGTGCCAGTAGTATAGCAAACAGGGGGCCGAGGGGAGCTTTCTTT. This gives the protein CASSIANRGPRGAFF. The V gene is TRBV19, the J gene TRBJ1-1, with 9 bases that match TRBD1. Trimming cost V 1 base and J 10 bases; bases outside gene matches: 10. The CDR3 runs to 15 residues. Germline values: CDR1 LNHDA, CDR2 SQIVND (reference sequence).

The chain carries TRBV5-4 and TRBJ1-5, with D possibly being TRBD1 (5 bases). V lost 0 bases to trimming and J lost 4 bases, with 5 bases between them. The CDR3 runs 13 residues. Per the germline V gene, CDR1 is SGHNT and CDR2 is YYREEE (reference sequence). The CDR3 here is CASSLAGNQPQHF. Here the CDR3 DNA reads TGTGCCAGCAGCTTGGCAGGGAATCAGCCCCAGCATTTT.

The rearrangement joins TRBV5-1 to TRBJ1-5, with 9 bases lining up with TRBD1. The V gene's germline CDR1 is SGHRS and CDR2 YFSETQ. CDR3 size: 16 residues. The V and J ends lost 0 bases and 8 bases, in that order; junction bases with no gene match: 9. CDR3 sequence (DNA): TGCGCCAGCAGCTTGGCCTTGGACAGGGGATGGGAGCCCCAGCATTTT. Residues: CASSLALDRGWEPQHF.

The V gene is TRBV6-6, the J gene TRBJ1-3, with TRBD1 as a possible D gene (6 bases). CDR1 is MNHNY, CDR2 SVGAGI, per germline (reference sequence). V lost 5 bases, J lost 5 bases, and 19 bases lay in between. The CDR3 contains 16 residues. The chain's CDR3 is CASSPKPQGSRNTIYF. The CDR3 region has the DNA TGTGCCAGCAGTCCTAAACCACAGGGTTCAAGAAACACCATATATTTT.

This sequence joins TRBV19 and TRBJ1-1; TRBD1 might be the D (6 bases). The length of the CDR3 is 14 residues. Germline values: CDR1 LNHDA, CDR2 SQIVND (reference sequence). V lost 6 bases and J 0 bases, leaving 11 bases between the germline ends. The CDR3 DNA sequence: TGTGCCAGTAGCACGACAGGAATGAACACTGAAGCTTTCTTT. This encodes CASSTTGMNTEAFF.

V gene TRBV5-1 combines with J gene TRBJ1-5; D possibly corresponds to TRBD1 (5 bases). V was trimmed by 3 bases and J by 7 bases, leaving 17 bases between them. Looked up from germline, CDR1 is SGHRS and CDR2 is YFSETQ. The CDR3 has 15 residues. In DNA, the CDR3 is TGCGCCAGCAGCTCCGAAGGTGGGGAGGGGCAGCCCCAGCATTTT. Encoded protein: CASSSEGGEGQPQHF.

This clone was seen just once. The chain carries TRBV27 and TRBJ1-1, with D possibly matching TRBD1 (5 bases). The germline V and J ends were trimmed by 1 base and 6 bases, with 15 bases remaining between them. The CDR3 length is 15 residues. Germline lookup yields CDR1 MNHEY and CDR2 SMNVEV (reference sequence). In DNA form, the CDR3 reads TGTGCCAGCAGTTTATTTGCAGGGTCTGTACCTGAAGCTTTCTTT. It specifies CASSLFAGSVPEAFF.

The chain couples TRBV9 to TRBJ1-2; 10 nucleotides match TRBD1. CDR1 and CDR2 from the germline V gene are SGDLS and YYNGEE. V lost 7 bases to trimming and J lost 4 bases; unmatched junction nucleotides: 22. This CDR3 has 19 amino acids. CDR3 nucleotide sequence: TGTGCCAGCCGATCCCTTGACAGGGGGCGTCCAAAAACTTTCTATGGCTACACCTTC. Protein sequence: CASRSLDRGRPKTFYGYTF.

The rearrangement joins TRBV6-5 to TRBJ2-2; D gene uncertain. Trimming cost V 4 bases and J 4 bases, with 7 bases left between them. This CDR3 spans 13 amino acids. CDR1 is MNHEY, CDR2 SVGAGI, per germline. The CDR3 is CASSFLSTGELFF. The CDR3 region has the DNA TGTGCCAGCAGTTTCCTTAGCACCGGGGAGCTGTTTTTT.

The rearrangement uses TRBV5-4 and TRBJ2-5; 8 nucleotides align to TRBD2. V shed 3 bases and J 5 bases; nucleotides not matched to a gene: 9. CDR1 and CDR2 (germline): SGHNT, YYREEE (reference sequence). The CDR3 is made up of 15 amino acids. This CDR3 reads CASSSGLARGETQYF. CDR3 sequence (DNA): TGTGCCAGCAGCTCAGGACTAGCTCGGGGGGAGACCCAGTACTTC.

This rearrangement joins TRBV6-5 to TRBJ2-1; TRBD2 agrees at 10 bases. Germline lookup yields CDR1 MNHEY and CDR2 SVGAGI. This CDR3 region has 15 residues. Trimming at V came to 6 bases and at J to 6 bases, leaving 8 bases not matched to a gene. CDR3 region: CASRLASGRANEQFF. CDR3 nucleotides: TGTGCCAGCAGGCTCGCCAGCGGGAGGGCCAATGAGCAGTTCTTC.

The chain couples TRBV19 to TRBJ1-4; possibly TRBD1 for D (6 bases). Germline V gene lookup returns CDR1 LNHDA and CDR2 SQIVND (reference sequence). Trimming took off 4 bases at V and 3 bases at J, with 12 bases between the two ends. The CDR3 is 15 amino acids. The CDR3 here is CASSTGDVSNEKLFF. The DNA of the CDR3 is TGTGCCAGTAGTACAGGGGATGTTTCTAATGAAAAACTGTTTTTT.

The CDR3 sequence is CASSDTGNLFF. CDR3 coding DNA: TGTGCCAGCAGCGATACAGGGAATCTGTTCTTC. The V and J genes are TRBV7-9 and TRBJ2-1; a weak D match, TRBD1 (6 bases). This CDR3 has 11 amino acids. Germline V CDR1 and CDR2: SEHNR, FQNEAQ (reference sequence). The germline V and J ends were trimmed by 5 bases and 15 bases, with 14 bases remaining between them.

The chain uses TRBV27 and TRBJ1-1, with 9 bases aligning to TRBD1. The length of the CDR3 is 15 residues. CDR1 and CDR2 from the germline V gene are MNHEY and SMNVEV (reference sequence). Trimming at V came to 3 bases and at J to 0 bases, leaving 2 bases not matched to a gene. The DNA of the CDR3 is TGTGCCAGCAGTTTGGGGACAGGGATGAACACTGAAGCTTTCTTT. Encoded protein: CASSLGTGMNTEAFF.

This chain links TRBV5-1 with TRBJ1-1, with TRBD1 matching over 8 bases. The CDR3 is made up of 14 amino acids. Germline V CDR1 and CDR2: SGHRS, YFSETQ. The V gene end was trimmed by 4 bases and the J gene end by 0 bases; junction bases not matched to a gene: 2. The CDR3 sequence: CASSRGQVNTEAFF. The CDR3 DNA sequence: TGCGCCAGCAGCAGGGGACAGGTGAACACTGAAGCTTTCTTT.

The chain is built from TRBV18 and TRBJ2-1, with 7 bases aligning to TRBD1. Germline lookup yields CDR1 KGHSH and CDR2 LQKENI. V was clipped by 0 bases and J by 7 bases; unmatched bases: 9. CDR3 length equals 16 residues. This CDR3 is CASSPPLTGVRNEQFF. The CDR3 region has the DNA TGTGCCAGCTCACCACCGCTTACAGGGGTTAGGAATGAGCAGTTCTTC.

The chain carries TRBV28 and TRBJ2-7; possibly TRBD2 for D (5 bases). CDR1 is MDHEN and CDR2 is SYDVKM in the germline V gene. V was clipped by 6 bases and J by 2 bases, with 8 bases between them. The CDR3 loop spans 12 amino acids. The CDR3 region is CASSPGTYEQYF. The CDR3 region has the DNA TGTGCCAGCAGCCCCGGGACCTACGAGCAGTACTTC.

The chain combines TRBV11-2 with TRBJ1-1; possibly TRBD1 for D (5 bases). From germline, CDR1 is SGHAT and CDR2 FQNNGV. Deletions cut 0 bases from V and 5 bases from J, with 19 bases between. This CDR3 is 17 amino acids long. The CDR3 protein is CASSLDGGTHYPTEAFF. The CDR3 DNA reads as TGTGCCAGCAGCTTAGATGGGGGGACCCATTACCCGACTGAAGCTTTCTTT.

The chain has TRBV7-9 and TRBJ2-3; perhaps TRBD1 as D (6 bases). Trimming removed 5 bases at V and 1 base at J, with 16 bases between. Germline V lookup: CDR1 SEHNR, CDR2 FQNEAQ (reference sequence). The CDR3 is made up of 16 amino acids. In DNA, the CDR3 is TGTGCCAGCAGCCCACCAGGGGCGGTCGGCACAGATACGCAGTATTTT. It specifies CASSPPGAVGTDTQYF.

Regarding this clone: One end of the junction varies from germline; a read error may be responsible. The chain recombines TRBV11-2 with TRBJ1-5; weak D call: TRBD1 (5 bases). The V gene's germline CDR1 is SGHAT and CDR2 FQNNGV. This CDR3 contains 13 residues. The CDR3 bases are TGTGCCAGCAGCTTTGACAGCAGTCAGCCCCAGCATTTT. Amino acids: CASSFDSSQPQHF.

The chain combines TRBV30 with TRBJ1-4; TRBD1 matches 8 bases. This CDR3 comprises 15 residues. Germline CDR1 and CDR2: GTSNPN and SVGIG (reference sequence). J was trimmed by 0 bases and V by 8 bases; bases with no gene match: 8. The CDR3 coding sequence is TGTGCCCTGGGACAGGCCTTTGCAACTAATGAAAAACTGTTTTTT. It is translated as CALGQAFATNEKLFF. Looking up the rest from reference TRBV30 and TRBJ1-4 gives the full variable domain: SQTIHQWPATLVQPVGSPLSLECTVEGTSNPNLYWYRQAAGRGLQLLFYSVGIGQISSEVPQNLSASRPQDRQFILSSKKLLLSDSGFYLCALGQAFATNEKLFFGSGTQLSVL.

The rearrangement uses TRBV28 and TRBJ2-5; D is ambiguous. The closer fit of TRBJ2-7 to the DNA end suggests the J call may be wrong. Germline V CDR1 and CDR2: MDHEN, SYDVKM. The CDR3 is 18 amino acids. CDR3 amino acids: CASSLIWAVKKRSYEQYF. The CDR3 DNA reads as TGTGCCAGCAGTTTGATTTGGGCCGTAAAGAAGAGAAGCTACGAGCAGTACTTC.

This chain links TRBV5-4 with TRBJ2-2, with a tentative D call TRBD2 (6 bases). Germline CDR1 is SGHNT and CDR2 is YYREEE (reference sequence). The V end was cut by 0 bases, the J end by 4 bases, with 16 bases between. CDR3 length: 17 amino acids. CDR3 protein: CASSLGFGGKSTGELFF. In nucleotides, the CDR3 is TGTGCCAGCAGCTTGGGTTTCGGAGGGAAGAGCACCGGGGAGCTGTTTTTT.

This rearrangement joins TRBV28 to TRBJ2-1; 10 bases match TRBD2. Losses at the gene ends were 5 bases for V and 4 bases for J; bases not matched to a gene: 5. The germline gives CDR1 MDHEN, CDR2 SYDVKM. CDR3 length: 15 amino acids. CDR3 sequence reads: CASSPTSGTYNEQFF. The CDR3 region has the DNA TGTGCCAGCAGTCCCACTAGCGGGACTTACAATGAGCAGTTCTTC.

This clone was detected only a few times. The rearrangement joins TRBV28 to TRBJ2-5; 7 bases align to TRBD1. The CDR3 runs 14 residues. V shed 5 bases and J 4 bases; nucleotides not matched to a gene: 7. Germline CDR1 MDHEN, CDR2 SYDVKM. CDR3 nucleotide sequence: TGTGCCAGCAGTAAGGGACAGCAAAGAGAGACCCAGTACTTC. This translates into CASSKGQQRETQYF. Drawing the rest from reference TRBV28 and TRBJ2-5, the complete variable domain is DVKVTQSSRYLVKRTGEKVFLECVQDMDHENMFWYRQDPGLGLRLIYFSYDVKMKEKGDIPEGYSVSREKKERFSLILESASTNQTSMYLCASSKGQQRETQYFGPGTRLLVL.